The source of this T cell receptor (beta chain) is a study of shared clonotypes between healthy human individuals. Study information: A couple of female and a few male donors aged 18 to 49 were enrolled. Study-wide results and limits: A handful of donors showed sharing of approximately 5% of naive CD4 clonotypes. Sorted-subset samples were not fully sequenced, rarefaction indicated.

Original handling: Quality scores were absent from the junction-only immunoSEQ sequences, so filtering differed. Clones were sequenced by immunoSEQ multiplex PCR, and TCRdb holds only the in-frame ones, with some missing. Clone size and V and J calls were adopted from that table, with D and trimming inferred from the DNA. Seen here are about 2 million clones, 85% to 95% observed once, and the top ten hold 1.2%. CDR1 is SEHNR and CDR2 is FQNEAQ in the germline V gene (reference sequence). The CDR3 has 15 amino acids. The V gene lost 1 base and the J gene lost 1 base, with 11 bases spanning the gap. Naive CD8 isolation took CD45RO-negative cells positively selected for CCR7 and excluded terminally differentiated effector memory CD45RA+ cells. This clone showed up just once. Its antigen remains unknown.

Material for sequencing was naive CD8+ T cells sorted from blood. The source of this sequence is a man between 18 and 35 years old in good health. The chain employs TRBV7-9 and TRBJ2-7; D is uncertain. CDR3 amino acids: CASSLVGGESYEQYF. In nucleotides, the CDR3 is TGTGCCAGCAGCTTAGTGGGCGGAGAGTCCTACGAGCAGTACTTC.